These 12 T cell receptor beta chains originate from one sample sequenced in a study of T cell repertoires in cytomegalovirus infection (dated by TCRdb to between 2017 and 2020). Data came from an Illumina HiSeq 1500. TCRdb reprocessing: public reads trimmed at Q25 with fastp, clones called with MiXCR, in-frame beta chains kept. Every entry covers one CDR3 protein and lists the most common genes and DNA from its rows. Here the sample has 150,000 to 200,000 distinct CDR3 sequences; 13% to 15% occur a single time. In total, the top ten clones hold 25% to 30% of the sample. Sequencing used PBMCs. These receptors were collected from a human donor in good health (CMV status not recorded). Some clones in this sample may be carry-over from other donors' samples.

Many counts were recorded for this clonotype. This chain joins TRBV7-8 and TRBJ2-7, with 8 bases fitting TRBD2. With V trimmed by 3 bases and J by 3 bases, 7 bases remained unmatched. Germline loops: CDR1 SGHVS, CDR2 FQNEAQ. CDR3 length equals 15 residues. This CDR3 is CASSFSAGGFYEQYF. CDR3 nucleotides: TGTGCCAGCAGCTTCTCGGCGGGGGGATTCTACGAGCAGTACTTC.

This clonotype showed up many times. V and J are TRBV11-2 and TRBJ1-2; D uncertain. The CDR3 has 12 residues. Germline values: CDR1 SGHAT, CDR2 FQNNGV. V was cut by 3 bases and J by 4 bases, with 6 bases left in between. The CDR3 sequence: CASSFVTYGYTF. CDR3 in DNA: TGTGCCAGCAGCTTTGTGACCTATGGCTACACCTTC.

The CDR3 region is CASSQERAKNQPQHF. In nucleotides, the CDR3 is TGCGCCAGCAGCCAGGAGAGGGCAAAAAATCAGCCCCAGCATTTT. The gene calls are TRBV4-3 and TRBJ1-5; no clear D gene. The CDR3 is 15 amino acids. Trimming left V 3 bases short and J 4 bases short, with 13 bases between. Germline-derived CDR1 and CDR2 are LGHNA and YSLEER.

This clonotype came up many times. The chain links TRBV12-3 or TRBV12-4 to TRBJ2-1; 7 bases match TRBD1. The length of the CDR3 is 13 residues. J was trimmed by 8 bases and V by 5 bases; bases with no gene match: 6. CDR3 residues: CASSARGLDEQFF. CDR3 nucleotide sequence: TGTGCCAGCAGTGCGAGGGGGCTGGATGAGCAGTTCTTC.

This clonotype was detected ten times or more. The chain couples TRBV24-1 to TRBJ2-1, with 7 bases identical to TRBD1. Trimming removed 1 base from V and 3 bases from J; junction bases left unmatched: 5. The CDR3 has 16 residues. Germline CDR1 and CDR2: KGHDR and SFDVKD. The CDR3 nucleotides are TGTGCCACCAGTGATTTTGAAGGGACAGTCTACAATGAGCAGTTCTTC. It yields the protein CATSDFEGTVYNEQFF.

This clonotype was counted many times. V gene TRBV7-2 combines with J gene TRBJ1-3; D gene unclear. CDR1 SGHTA and CDR2 FQGNSA come from the germline V gene. Trimming cost V 2 bases and J 0 bases, with 8 bases left between them. The length of the CDR3 is 15 residues. CDR3 nucleotides: TGTGCCAGCAGCTTAATAGTCGGCTCTGGAAACACCATATATTTT. Its protein product is CASSLIVGSGNTIYF.

V gene TRBV28 combines with J gene TRBJ2-7; perhaps TRBD2 as D (6 bases). Germline V lookup: CDR1 MDHEN, CDR2 SYDVKM. With 7 bases removed from V and 2 bases from J, the gap between germline ends came to 12 bases. This CDR3 comprises 13 residues. The CDR3 reads CASKEGLAYEQYF. The CDR3 region has the DNA TGTGCCAGCAAGGAGGGGCTAGCCTACGAGCAGTACTTC. The entire variable domain, with the rest obtained from reference TRBV28 and TRBJ2-7, is as follows: DVKVTQSSRYLVKRTGEKVFLECVQDMDHENMFWYRQDPGLGLRLIYFSYDVKMKEKGDIPEGYSVSREKKERFSLILESASTNQTSMYLCASKEGLAYEQYFGPGTRLTVT.

This clonotype was seen ten or more times. V usage is TRBV5-6 and J usage is TRBJ2-5; no firm D call. Germline V lookup: CDR1 SGHDT, CDR2 YYEEEE. The CDR3 sequence is 14 residues long. V was trimmed by 0 bases and J by 2 bases, leaving 8 bases between them. The DNA of the CDR3 is TGTGCCAGCAGCTTGGTACAGCTTCAAGAGACCCAGTACTTC. Amino acid sequence: CASSLVQLQETQYF.

The rearrangement joins TRBV2 to TRBJ2-1; D ambiguous. This CDR3 spans 15 amino acids. Trimming left V 3 bases short and J 1 base short, with 10 bases between. Germline lookup yields CDR1 SNHLY and CDR2 FYNNEI. CDR3 bases: TGTGCCAGCAGTGATCTCGCGACTTCCTACAATGAGCAGTTCTTC. It is translated as CASSDLATSYNEQFF.

The V gene is TRBV5-5, the J gene TRBJ2-5; either TRBD1 or TRBD2 may supply D (5 bases each). The germline V and J ends were trimmed by 4 bases and 9 bases, with 13 bases remaining between them. This CDR3 contains 12 residues. Germline CDR1 SGHKS, CDR2 YYEKEE (reference sequence). The CDR3 DNA reads as TGTGCCAGCAGCCGGGACCGTCGGGCCCAGTACTTC. Its protein product is CASSRDRRAQYF.

This clonotype was picked up many times. The chain recombines TRBV7-9 with TRBJ2-1; D is tentatively TRBD1 or TRBD2 (5 bases each). Trimming took 5 bases from V and 8 from J, leaving 19 bases between them. The CDR3 runs 15 residues. The germline CDR1 and CDR2 sequences are SEHNR and FQNEAQ (reference sequence). The CDR3 loop is CASSPRDPRWDEQFF. The CDR3, as DNA: TGTGCCAGCAGCCCCCGGGACCCCCGGTGGGATGAGCAGTTCTTC.

The rearrangement links TRBV5-4 to TRBJ1-1, with no clear D. This CDR3 contains 18 residues. Germline lookup yields CDR1 SGHNT and CDR2 YYREEE (reference sequence). Trimming left V 1 base short and J 0 bases short, with 19 bases between. The CDR3 reads CASSLQRGLSTLNTEAFF. The CDR3 nucleotides are TGTGCCAGCAGCTTGCAGCGAGGACTTTCCACCTTGAACACTGAAGCTTTCTTT.